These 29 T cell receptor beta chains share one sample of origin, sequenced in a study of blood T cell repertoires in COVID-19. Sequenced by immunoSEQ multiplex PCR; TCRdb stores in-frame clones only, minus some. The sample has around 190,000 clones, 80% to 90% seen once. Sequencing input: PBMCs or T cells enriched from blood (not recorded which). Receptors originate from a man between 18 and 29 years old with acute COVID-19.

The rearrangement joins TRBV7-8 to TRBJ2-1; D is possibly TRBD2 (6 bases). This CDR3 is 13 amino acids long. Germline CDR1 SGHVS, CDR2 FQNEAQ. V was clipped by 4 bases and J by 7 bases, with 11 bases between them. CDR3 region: CASSSGTFNEQFF. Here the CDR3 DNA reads TGTGCCAGCAGCTCAGGGACTTTTAATGAGCAGTTCTTC.

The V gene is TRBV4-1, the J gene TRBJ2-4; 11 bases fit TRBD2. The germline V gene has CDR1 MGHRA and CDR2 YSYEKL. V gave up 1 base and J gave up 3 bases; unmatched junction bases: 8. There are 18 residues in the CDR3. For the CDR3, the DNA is TGCGCCAGCAGCCAAGGCCTGGCTAGCGGGGGGAACAAAAACATTCAGTACTTC. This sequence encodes CASSQGLASGGNKNIQYF.

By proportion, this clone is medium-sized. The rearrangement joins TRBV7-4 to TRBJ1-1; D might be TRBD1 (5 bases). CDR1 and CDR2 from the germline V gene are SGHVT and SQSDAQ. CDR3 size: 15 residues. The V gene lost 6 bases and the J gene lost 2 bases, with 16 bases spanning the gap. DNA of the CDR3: TGTGCCAGCAGTGAGAGCCGGAGGGGTAACACTGAAGCTTTCTTT. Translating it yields CASSESRRGNTEAFF.

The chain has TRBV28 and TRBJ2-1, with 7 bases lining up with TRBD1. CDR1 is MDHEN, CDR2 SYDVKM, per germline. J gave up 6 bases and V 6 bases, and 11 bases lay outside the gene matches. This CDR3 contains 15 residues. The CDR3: CASRSTGSSGNEQFF. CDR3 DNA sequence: TGTGCCAGCAGATCGACAGGGTCTTCTGGCAATGAGCAGTTCTTC. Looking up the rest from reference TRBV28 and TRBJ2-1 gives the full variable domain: DVKVTQSSRYLVKRTGEKVFLECVQDMDHENMFWYRQDPGLGLRLIYFSYDVKMKEKGDIPEGYSVSREKKERFSLILESASTNQTSMYLCASRSTGSSGNEQFFGPGTRLTVL.

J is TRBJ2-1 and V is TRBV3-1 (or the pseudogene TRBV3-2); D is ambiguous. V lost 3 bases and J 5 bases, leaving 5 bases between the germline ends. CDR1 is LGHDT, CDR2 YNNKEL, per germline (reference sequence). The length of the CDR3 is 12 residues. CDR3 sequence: CASSHYNNEQFF. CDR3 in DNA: TGTGCCAGCAGCCACTATAACAATGAGCAGTTCTTC.

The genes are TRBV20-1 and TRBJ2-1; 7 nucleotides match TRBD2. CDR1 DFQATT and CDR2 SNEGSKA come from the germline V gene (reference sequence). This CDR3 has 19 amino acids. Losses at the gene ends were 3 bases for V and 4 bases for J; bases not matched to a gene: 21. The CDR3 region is CSASPPGGGGRGVYNEQFF. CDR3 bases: TGCAGTGCTAGTCCCCCCGGAGGAGGCGGGAGAGGGGTTTACAATGAGCAGTTCTTC.

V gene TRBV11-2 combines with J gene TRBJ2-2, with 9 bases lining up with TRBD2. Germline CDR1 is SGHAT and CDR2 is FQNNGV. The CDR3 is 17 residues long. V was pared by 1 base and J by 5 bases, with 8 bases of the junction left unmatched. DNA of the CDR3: TGTGCCAGCAGCTTAGGGATAGCGGGAGAGGGGACCGGGGAGCTGTTTTTT. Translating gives CASSLGIAGEGTGELFF. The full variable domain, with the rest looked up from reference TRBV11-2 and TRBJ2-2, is EAGVAQSPRYKIIEKRQSVAFWCNPISGHATLYWYQQILGQGPKLLIQFQNNGVVDDSQLPKDRFSAERLKGVDSTLKIQPAKLEDSAVYLCASSLGIAGEGTGELFFGEGSRLTVL.

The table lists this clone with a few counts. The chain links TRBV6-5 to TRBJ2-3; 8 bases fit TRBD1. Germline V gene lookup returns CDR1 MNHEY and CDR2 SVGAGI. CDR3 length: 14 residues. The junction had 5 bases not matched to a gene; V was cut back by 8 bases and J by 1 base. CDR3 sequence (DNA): TGTGCCAGCTTTTCGGGACAGGGCACAGATACGCAGTATTTT. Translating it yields CASFSGQGTDTQYF.

The CDR3 protein is CASSQVRAGLGTEAFF. For the CDR3, the DNA is TGTGCCAGCAGCCAAGTTCGGGCAGGACTCGGGACTGAAGCTTTCTTT. The chain employs TRBV3-1 (or the pseudogene TRBV3-2) and TRBJ1-1; the D is unclear. Trimming removed 1 base at V and 5 bases at J, with 17 bases between. CDR3 length: 16 amino acids. Germline V gene sequence: CDR1 LGHDT, CDR2 YNNKEL (reference sequence).

The CDR3 region has the DNA TGTGCCAGCAGCCCTACAGGGCCCAACACTGAAGCTTTCTTT. The encoded protein is CASSPTGPNTEAFF. The chain is built from TRBV5-5 and TRBJ1-1, with D possibly being TRBD1 (6 bases). The CDR3 is 14 residues long. V lost 4 bases and J lost 2, with 12 bases in between. The V gene's germline CDR1 is SGHKS and CDR2 YYEKEE (reference sequence).

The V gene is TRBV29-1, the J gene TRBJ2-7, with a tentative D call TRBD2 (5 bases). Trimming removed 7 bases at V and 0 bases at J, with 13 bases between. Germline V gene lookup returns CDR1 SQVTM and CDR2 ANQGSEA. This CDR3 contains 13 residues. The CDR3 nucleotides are TGCAGCGCGCAGAATCGGGACTCCTACGAGCAGTACTTC. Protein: CSAQNRDSYEQYF.

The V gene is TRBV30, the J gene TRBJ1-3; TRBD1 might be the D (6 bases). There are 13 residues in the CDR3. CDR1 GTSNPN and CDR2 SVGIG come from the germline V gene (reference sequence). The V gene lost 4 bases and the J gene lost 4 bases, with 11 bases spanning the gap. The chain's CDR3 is CAWTGAGGNTIYF. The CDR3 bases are TGTGCCTGGACAGGGGCGGGCGGAAACACCATATATTTT.

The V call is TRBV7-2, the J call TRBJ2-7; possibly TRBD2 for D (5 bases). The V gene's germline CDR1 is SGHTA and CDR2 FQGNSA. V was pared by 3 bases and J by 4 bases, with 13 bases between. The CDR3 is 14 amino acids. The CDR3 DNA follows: TGTGCCAGCAGCTTGCAAGCGGTAACATACGAGCAGTACTTC. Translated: CASSLQAVTYEQYF.

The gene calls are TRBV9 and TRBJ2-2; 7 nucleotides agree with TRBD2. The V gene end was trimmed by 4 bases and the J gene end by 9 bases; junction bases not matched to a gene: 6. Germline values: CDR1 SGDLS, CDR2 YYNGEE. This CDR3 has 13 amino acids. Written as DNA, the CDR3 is TGTGCCAGCAGCACCGGGGGGTACCGGGAGCTGTTTTTT. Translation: CASSTGGYRELFF.

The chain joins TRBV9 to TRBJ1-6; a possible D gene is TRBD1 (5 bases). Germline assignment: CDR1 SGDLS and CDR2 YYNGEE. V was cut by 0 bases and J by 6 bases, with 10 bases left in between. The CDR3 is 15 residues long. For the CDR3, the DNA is TGTGCCAGCAGCGTAGGGGGGGGTACTAATTCACCCCTCCACTTT. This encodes CASSVGGGTNSPLHF.

The CDR3 region is CSASPSDKTYGYTF. The CDR3 bases are TGCAGTGCTAGTCCCAGCGATAAGACCTATGGCTACACCTTC. The J gene is TRBJ1-2, the V gene TRBV20-1; D not resolved. Germline assignment: CDR1 DFQATT and CDR2 SNEGSKA (reference sequence). There are 14 residues in the CDR3. Trimming shortened V by 3 bases and J by 4 bases, and 15 bases separated the two germline ends.

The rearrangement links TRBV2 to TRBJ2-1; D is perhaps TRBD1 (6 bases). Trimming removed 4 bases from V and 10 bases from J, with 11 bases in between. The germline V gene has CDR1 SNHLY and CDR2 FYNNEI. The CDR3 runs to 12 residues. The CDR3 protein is CASSASGVEQFF. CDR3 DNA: TGTGCCAGCAGTGCGTCAGGGGTGGAGCAGTTCTTC.

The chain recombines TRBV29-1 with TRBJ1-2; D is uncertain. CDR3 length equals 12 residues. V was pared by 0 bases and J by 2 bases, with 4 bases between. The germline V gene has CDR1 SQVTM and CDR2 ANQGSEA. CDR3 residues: CSVEDRNYGYTF. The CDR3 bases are TGCAGCGTTGAAGACAGAAACTATGGCTACACCTTC. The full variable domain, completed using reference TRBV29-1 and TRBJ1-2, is SAVISQKPSRDICQRGTSLTIQCQVDSQVTMMFWYRQQPGQSLTLIATANQGSEATYESGFVIDKFPISRPNLTFSTLTVSNMSPEDSSIYLCSVEDRNYGYTFGSGTRLTVV.

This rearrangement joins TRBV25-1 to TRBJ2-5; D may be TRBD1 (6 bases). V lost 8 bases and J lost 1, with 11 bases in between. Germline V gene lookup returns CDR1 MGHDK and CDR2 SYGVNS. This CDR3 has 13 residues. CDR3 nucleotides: TGTGCCAGCGGCGACAGGACCCAAGAGACCCAGTACTTC. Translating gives CASGDRTQETQYF. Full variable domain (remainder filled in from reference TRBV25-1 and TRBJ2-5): EADIYQTPRYLVIGTGKKITLECSQTMGHDKMYWYQQDPGMELHLIHYSYGVNSTEKGDLSSESTVSRIRTEHFPLTLESARPSHTSQYLCASGDRTQETQYFGPGTRLLVL.

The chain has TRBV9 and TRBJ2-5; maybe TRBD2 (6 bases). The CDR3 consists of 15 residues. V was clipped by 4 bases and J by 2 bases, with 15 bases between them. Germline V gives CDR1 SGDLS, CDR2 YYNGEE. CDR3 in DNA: TGTGCCAGCAGCCCCGCGGGGATCGTGCAAGAGACCCAGTACTTC. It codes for CASSPAGIVQETQYF. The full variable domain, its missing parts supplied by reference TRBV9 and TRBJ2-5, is DSGVTQTPKHLITATGQRVTLRCSPRSGDLSVYWYQQSLDQGLQFLIQYYNGEERAKGNILERFSAQQFPDLHSELNLSSLELGDSALYFCASSPAGIVQETQYFGPGTRLLVL.

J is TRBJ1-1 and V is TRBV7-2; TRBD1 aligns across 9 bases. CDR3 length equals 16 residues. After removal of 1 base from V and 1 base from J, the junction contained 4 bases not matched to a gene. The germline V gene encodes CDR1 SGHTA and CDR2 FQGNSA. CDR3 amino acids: CASSLEGQGWNTEAFF. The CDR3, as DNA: TGTGCCAGCAGCTTAGAGGGACAGGGTTGGAACACTGAAGCTTTCTTT.

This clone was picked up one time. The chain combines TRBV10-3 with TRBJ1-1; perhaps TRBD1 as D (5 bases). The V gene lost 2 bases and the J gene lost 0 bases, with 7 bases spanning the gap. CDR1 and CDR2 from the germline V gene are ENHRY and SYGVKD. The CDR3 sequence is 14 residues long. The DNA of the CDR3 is TGTGCCATCAGTGAGGACAGCATGAACACTGAAGCTTTCTTT. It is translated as CAISEDSMNTEAFF.

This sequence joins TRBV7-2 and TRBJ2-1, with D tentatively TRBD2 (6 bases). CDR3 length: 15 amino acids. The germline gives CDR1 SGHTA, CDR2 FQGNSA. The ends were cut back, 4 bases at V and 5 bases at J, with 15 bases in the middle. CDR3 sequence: CASSSSGSKHNEQFF. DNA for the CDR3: TGTGCCAGCAGCTCCAGCGGGTCGAAACACAATGAGCAGTTCTTC.

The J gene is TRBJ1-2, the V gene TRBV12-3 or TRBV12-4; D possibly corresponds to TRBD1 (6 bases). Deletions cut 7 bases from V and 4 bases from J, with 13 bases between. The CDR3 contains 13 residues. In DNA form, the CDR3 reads TGTGCCAGCATGACCCTAGGGGGCTATGGCTACACCTTC. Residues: CASMTLGGYGYTF.

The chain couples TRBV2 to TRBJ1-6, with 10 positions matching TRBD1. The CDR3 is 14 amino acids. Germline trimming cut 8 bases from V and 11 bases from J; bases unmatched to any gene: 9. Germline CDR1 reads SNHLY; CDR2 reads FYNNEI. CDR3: CASQQTGGRTPLHF. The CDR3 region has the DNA TGTGCCAGCCAACAGACAGGGGGCAGGACACCCCTCCACTTT.

The CDR3 nucleotides read TGTGCCAGCAGTCCGGGGACTCTAAAGGGGTCCTATAATTCACCCCTCCACTTT. Amino acid sequence: CASSPGTLKGSYNSPLHF. The J gene is TRBJ1-6, the V gene TRBV6-6; D might be TRBD1 (5 bases). V was shortened by 5 bases and J by 1 base, with 18 bases between the two germline ends. The CDR3 runs to 18 residues. Germline values: CDR1 MNHNY, CDR2 SVGAGI (reference sequence).

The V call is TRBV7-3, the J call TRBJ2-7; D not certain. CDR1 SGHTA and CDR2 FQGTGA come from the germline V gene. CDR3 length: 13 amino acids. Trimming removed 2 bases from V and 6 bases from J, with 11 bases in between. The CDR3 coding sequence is TGTGCCAGCAGCTTATTCGTAGATCTCGAGCAGTACTTC. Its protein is CASSLFVDLEQYF.

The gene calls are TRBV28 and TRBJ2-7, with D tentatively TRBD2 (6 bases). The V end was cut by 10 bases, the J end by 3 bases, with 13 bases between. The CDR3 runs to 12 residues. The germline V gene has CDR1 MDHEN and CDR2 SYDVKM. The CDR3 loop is CATQWGDYEQYF. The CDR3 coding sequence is TGTGCCACGCAGTGGGGGGACTACGAGCAGTACTTC.

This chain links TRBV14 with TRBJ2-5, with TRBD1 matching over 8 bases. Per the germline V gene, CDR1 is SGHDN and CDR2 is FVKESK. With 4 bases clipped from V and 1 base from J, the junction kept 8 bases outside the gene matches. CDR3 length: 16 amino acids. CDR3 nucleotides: TGTGCCAGCAGCCCCCCTTGGACAGGGCCCCAAGAGACCCAGTACTTC. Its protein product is CASSPPWTGPQETQYF.